Listed below are T cell receptor beta chains from one sample, sequenced in a study of vaccination and CD4 T cells after COVID-19. TCRdb re-analysed the PCR reads in MiXCR, keeping a single row per CDR3 protein. The sample gives approximately 7,000 distinct CDR3 sequences, roughly 50% of which show up once; approximately 26% is in the top ten. These receptors' targets are unknown. The sequencing input was CD4+ T cells from blood, cultured in vitro. The receptors were sampled from a human donor in good health. CDR3s include the opening cysteine and the closing phenylalanine or tryptophan. Fields, in order: CDR3 length, J gene, D gene, clone size, V gene, CDR3 protein, CDR3 DNA. A D gene is named only where the DNA matches it firmly. Clone size is given for some rows only: seen once, a few or many times, or a class if the clone is expanded.

15 TRBJ1-2 . few TRBV27 CASSRTGTANYGYTF TGTGCCAGCAGTCGTACCGGGACGGCTAACTATGGCTACACCTTC
15 TRBJ2-2 . . TRBV2 CASSEVTGYTGELFF TGTGCCAGCAGTGAAGTAACAGGTTACACCGGGGAGCTGTTTTTT
14 TRBJ1-2 . . TRBV5-4 CASSTRGGDYGYTF TGTGCCAGCAGCACACGGGGGGGGGACTATGGCTACACCTTC
15 TRBJ2-3 . . TRBV20-1 CSAREGSKPTDTQYF TGCAGTGCTAGAGAGGGAAGTAAGCCCACAGATACGCAGTATTTT
15 TRBJ1-2 TRBD1 . TRBV4-1 CASSQPSSDREGYTF TGCGCCAGCAGCCAACCGAGCTCCGACAGGGAAGGCTACACCTTC
12 TRBJ2-3 . few TRBV6-5 CASSSVLDTQYF TGTGCCAGCAGTTCGGTATTAGATACGCAGTATTTT
15 TRBJ2-3 TRBD2 . TRBV12-3/TRBV12-4 CASSLGGGATDTQYF TGTGCCAGCAGTTTAGGCGGGGGGGCAACAGATACGCAGTATTTT
14 TRBJ1-2 . . TRBV11-2 CASSFRDTNYGYTF TGTGCCAGCAGCTTTAGGGACACTAACTATGGCTACACCTTC
11 TRBJ2-7 . . TRBV20-1 CSAREDGEQYF TGCAGTGCTAGAGAAGACGGTGAGCAGTACTTC
19 TRBJ1-2 . . TRBV21-1 CASSKVKGDSRTGGGGYTF TGTGCCAGCAGCAAAGTAAAAGGGGATTCGAGGACAGGGGGCGGGGGCTACACCTTC
14 TRBJ1-5 TRBD1 . TRBV20-1 CSAATGDPNQSQHF TGCAGTGCCGCAACAGGGGACCCCAATCAGTCCCAGCATTTT
17 TRBJ2-6 TRBD1 . TRBV11-2 CASSSTRGRAGANVLTF TGTGCCAGCAGCTCTACCAGGGGGCGCGCGGGGGCCAACGTCCTGACTTTC
17 TRBJ2-7 TRBD1 few TRBV6-2/TRBV6-3 CASINGDPGTGSYEQYF TGTGCCAGCATCAACGGCGACCCCGGGACAGGATCCTACGAGCAGTACTTC
14 TRBJ2-1 TRBD2 . TRBV20-1 CSATGTSNGDEQLF TGCAGTGCTACTGGGACTAGCAATGGGGATGAGCAGCTCTTC
13 TRBJ1-2 . few TRBV6-1 CASSKQGGYGYTF TGTGCCAGCAGTAAACAGGGCGGGTATGGCTACACCTTC
16 TRBJ2-3 . . TRBV21-1 CASSKRLAGTTDTQYF TGTGCCAGCAGCAAACGACTAGCGGGTACCACAGATACGCAGTATTTT
13 TRBJ1-2 TRBD1 . TRBV6-1 CASSPGQGWGYTF TGTGCCAGCAGCCCAGGACAGGGCTGGGGCTACACCTTC
16 TRBJ2-3 . . TRBV5-4 CASREGGVTFTDTQYF TGTGCCAGCAGAGAGGGTGGGGTGACGTTCACAGATACGCAGTATTTT
15 TRBJ2-5 TRBD2 once TRBV7-7 CASSPLSGRAETQYF TGTGCCAGCAGCCCTCTTAGCGGGAGGGCAGAGACCCAGTACTTC
13 TRBJ1-1 TRBD1 . TRBV6-4 CASRTGPNTEAFF TGTGCCAGCCGGACAGGACCGAACACTGAAGCTTTCTTT
14 TRBJ2-1 TRBD2 few TRBV20-1 CSAHPTSNYNEQFF TGCAGTGCCCACCCGACTAGCAACTACAATGAGCAGTTCTTC
16 TRBJ2-7 TRBD1 . TRBV7-8 CASSTRDRKPLYEQYF TGTGCCAGCAGCACAAGGGACAGAAAACCTCTCTACGAGCAGTACTTC
12 TRBJ1-5 . . TRBV20-1 CSAWDSNQPQHF TGCAGTGCTTGGGATAGCAATCAGCCCCAGCATTTT
13 TRBJ1-1 . few TRBV25-1 CASSESGPTEAFF TGTGCCAGCAGTGAATCTGGGCCCACTGAAGCTTTCTTT
17 TRBJ1-1 . . TRBV7-9 CASSLGGAGQRGTEAFF TGTGCCAGCAGCTTAGGGGGGGCGGGACAAAGAGGGACTGAAGCTTTCTTT
13 TRBJ1-2 TRBD1 . TRBV20-1 CSAMPGQGYGYTF TGCAGTGCTATGCCGGGACAGGGCTATGGCTACACCTTC
12 TRBJ1-1 . . TRBV11-2 CASSLGTAEAFF TGTGCCAGCAGCTTAGGTACAGCCGAAGCTTTCTTT
17 TRBJ1-1 TRBD1 . TRBV27 CASGFKTGGFLNTEAFF TGTGCCAGCGGGTTCAAGACAGGGGGTTTTTTGAACACTGAAGCTTTCTTT
11 TRBJ1-2 . few TRBV20-1 CSARPWDGYTF TGCAGTGCCCGGCCGTGGGATGGCTACACCTTC
13 TRBJ1-1 . . TRBV7-9 CASSSGRFTEAFF TGTGCCAGCAGCTCGGGGCGGTTCACTGAAGCTTTCTTT
12 TRBJ1-5 . few TRBV19 CASGRGGQPQHF TGTGCCAGCGGCCGGGGGGGTCAGCCCCAGCATTTT
16 TRBJ2-1 TRBD2 . TRBV19 CASRSPVLAGGIEQFF TGTGCCAGTAGATCCCCTGTCCTAGCGGGAGGCATTGAGCAGTTCTTC
12 TRBJ1-1 . few TRBV20-1 CSPEGGNTEAFF TGCAGTCCCGAGGGGGGGAACACTGAAGCTTTCTTT
16 TRBJ1-2 . once TRBV5-4 CASSLVPGPANYGYTF TGTGCCAGCAGCTTGGTCCCCGGGCCAGCTAACTATGGCTACACCTTC
15 TRBJ2-5 . few TRBV27 CASRAEGGFAETQYF TGTGCCAGCAGAGCGGAGGGGGGTTTCGCGGAGACCCAGTACTTC
15 TRBJ1-5 . few TRBV19 CASSPLSGKNQPQHF TGTGCCAGTAGTCCACTGTCCGGGAAGAATCAGCCCCAGCATTTT
14 TRBJ2-3 . . TRBV2 CASSDIVGTDTQYF TGTGCCAGCAGCGACATAGTGGGGACAGATACGCAGTATTTT
13 TRBJ1-2 . . TRBV7-6 CASSLQGAQGYTF TGTGCCAGCAGCTTACAGGGAGCCCAAGGCTACACCTTC
12 TRBJ1-2 . . TRBV10-3 CAISDRVYGYTF TGTGCCATCAGTGACCGGGTTTATGGCTACACCTTC
14 TRBJ1-1 TRBD1 . TRBV5-4 CASSSRQGATEAFF TGTGCCAGCAGCTCCAGACAGGGGGCCACTGAAGCTTTCTTT
14 TRBJ1-1 . once TRBV10-3 CAITYDVLGTEAFF TGTGCCATCACCTACGACGTCCTGGGCACTGAAGCTTTCTTT
14 TRBJ1-1 TRBD1 . TRBV20-1 CSASLNRGYTEAFF TGCAGTGCTAGCCTTAACAGGGGCTACACTGAAGCTTTCTTT